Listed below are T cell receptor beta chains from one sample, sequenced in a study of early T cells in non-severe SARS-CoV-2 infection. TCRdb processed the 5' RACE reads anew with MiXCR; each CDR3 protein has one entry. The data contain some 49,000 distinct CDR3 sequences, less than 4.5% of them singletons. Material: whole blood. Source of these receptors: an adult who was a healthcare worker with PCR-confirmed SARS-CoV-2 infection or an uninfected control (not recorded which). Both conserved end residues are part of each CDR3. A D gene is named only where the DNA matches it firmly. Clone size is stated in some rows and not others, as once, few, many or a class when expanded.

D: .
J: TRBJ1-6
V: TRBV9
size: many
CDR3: CASSPAGSYNSPLHF
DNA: TGTGCCAGCAGCCCCGCGGGCTCCTATAATTCACCCCTCCACTTT

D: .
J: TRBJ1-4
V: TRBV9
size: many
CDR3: CASSVGTGNEKLFF
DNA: TGTGCCAGCAGCGTAGGCACAGGGAATGAAAAACTGTTTTTT

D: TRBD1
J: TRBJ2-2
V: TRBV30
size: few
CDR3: CAWSTTGGTGELFF
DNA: TGTGCCTGGAGTACGACAGGGGGAACCGGGGAGCTGTTTTTT

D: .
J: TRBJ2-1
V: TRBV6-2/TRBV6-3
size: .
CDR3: CASSSLDNEQFF
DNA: TGTGCCAGCAGTTCCTTGGACAATGAGCAGTTCTTC

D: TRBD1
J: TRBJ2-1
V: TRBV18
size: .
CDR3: CASSPTGQGVSEQFF
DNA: TGTGCCAGCTCACCAACCGGACAGGGGGTCAGTGAGCAGTTCTTC

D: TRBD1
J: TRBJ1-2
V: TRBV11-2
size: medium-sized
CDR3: CASSSDRRYGYTF
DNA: TGTGCCAGCAGCTCGGACAGGCGCTATGGCTACACCTTC

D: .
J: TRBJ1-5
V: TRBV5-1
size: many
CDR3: CASSFGPGNQPQHF
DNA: TGCGCCAGCAGCTTCGGACCCGGCAATCAGCCCCAGCATTTT

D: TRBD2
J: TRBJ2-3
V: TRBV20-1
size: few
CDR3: CSADTSGRSNTQYF
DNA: TGCAGTGCTGACACTAGCGGGAGGTCAAATACGCAGTATTTT

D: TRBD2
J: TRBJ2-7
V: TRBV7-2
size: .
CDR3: CASSLELAAGYEQYF
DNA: TGTGCCAGCAGCTTAGAACTAGCGGCTGGATACGAGCAGTACTTC

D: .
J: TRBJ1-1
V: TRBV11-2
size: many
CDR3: CASSFTGGWRTEAFF
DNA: TGTGCCAGCAGCTTCACGGGGGGGTGGCGGACTGAAGCTTTCTTT

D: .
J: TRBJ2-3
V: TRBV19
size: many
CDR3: CASRGGGHITDTQYF
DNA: TGTGCCAGTAGAGGGGGGGGACATATCACAGATACGCAGTATTTT

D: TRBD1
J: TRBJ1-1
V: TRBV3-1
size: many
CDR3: CASSRTGLNTEAFF
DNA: TGTGCCAGCAGCCGGACAGGGTTGAACACTGAAGCTTTCTTT

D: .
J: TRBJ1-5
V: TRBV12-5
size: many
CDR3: CASGLNGIGPQHF
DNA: TGTGCTAGTGGTTTGAACGGAATTGGGCCCCAGCATTTT

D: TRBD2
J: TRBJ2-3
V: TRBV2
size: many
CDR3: CATAGAGLSTDTQYF
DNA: TGTGCCACAGCGGGAGCAGGTCTTAGCACAGATACGCAGTATTTT

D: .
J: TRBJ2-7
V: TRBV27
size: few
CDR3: CASSGPTREQYF
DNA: TGTGCCAGCAGTGGGCCGACTAGAGAGCAGTACTTC

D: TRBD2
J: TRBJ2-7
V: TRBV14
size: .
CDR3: CASSRRVGLAGVHEQYF
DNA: TGTGCCAGCAGCCGACGGGTGGGACTAGCGGGAGTTCACGAGCAGTACTTC

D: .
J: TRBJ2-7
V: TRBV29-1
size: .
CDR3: CSASRSNEQYF
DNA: TGCAGCGCGTCTCGGTCCAACGAGCAGTACTTC

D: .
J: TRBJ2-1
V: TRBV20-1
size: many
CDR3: CSAQSPTSYYNEQFF
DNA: TGCAGTGCCCAGTCCCCGACTAGTTACTACAATGAGCAGTTCTTC

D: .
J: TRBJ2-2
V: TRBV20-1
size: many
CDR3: CSARAGTTGELFF
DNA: TGCAGTGCTAGGGCAGGGACGACCGGGGAGCTGTTTTTT

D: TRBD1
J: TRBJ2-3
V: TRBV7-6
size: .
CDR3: CASSLRAGTDNTDTQYF
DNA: TGTGCCAGCAGCTTACGCGCCGGGACAGACAACACAGATACGCAGTATTTT

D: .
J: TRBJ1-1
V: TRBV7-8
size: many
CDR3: CASSFNSWTEAFF
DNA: TGTGCCAGCAGCTTCAATAGTTGGACTGAAGCTTTCTTT

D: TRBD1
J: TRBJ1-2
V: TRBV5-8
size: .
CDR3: CASSRGQGAGGYTF
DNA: TGTGCCAGCAGCCGCGGACAGGGGGCGGGCGGCTACACCTTC

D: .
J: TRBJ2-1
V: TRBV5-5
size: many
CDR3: CASRTGSYSSYNEQFF
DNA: TGTGCCAGCAGGACGGGGTCTTATAGTTCCTACAATGAGCAGTTCTTC

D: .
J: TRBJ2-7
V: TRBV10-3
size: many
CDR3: CAISESKEWAEYF
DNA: TGTGCCATCAGTGAGTCAAAGGAATGGGCCGAGTACTTC

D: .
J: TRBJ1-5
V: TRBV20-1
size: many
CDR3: CSARQAPYQPQHF
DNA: TGCAGTGCTAGACAGGCCCCCTATCAGCCCCAGCATTTT

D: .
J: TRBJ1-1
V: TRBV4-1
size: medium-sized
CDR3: CASNTGNTEAFF
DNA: TGCGCCAGCAACACAGGGAACACTGAAGCTTTCTTT

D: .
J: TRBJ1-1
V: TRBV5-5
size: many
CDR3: CASSVQANTEAFF
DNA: TGTGCCAGCAGCGTCCAAGCGAACACTGAAGCTTTCTTT

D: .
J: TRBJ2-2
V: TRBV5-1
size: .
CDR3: CASMEGDSNTGELFF
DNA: TGCGCCAGCATGGAAGGGGACTCGAACACCGGGGAGCTGTTTTTT

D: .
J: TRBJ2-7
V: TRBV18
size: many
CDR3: CASSPTGQRAEQYF
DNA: TGTGCCAGCTCGCCTACCGGACAGAGGGCCGAGCAGTACTTC

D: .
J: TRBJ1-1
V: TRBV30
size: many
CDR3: CAWTTLRFITEAFF
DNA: TGTGCCTGGACTACCCTCAGGTTTATCACTGAAGCTTTCTTT

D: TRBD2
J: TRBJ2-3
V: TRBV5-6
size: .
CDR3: CASSLSGTSGSGTDTQYF
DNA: TGTGCCAGCAGCTTGAGCGGGACTAGCGGGAGCGGCACAGATACGCAGTATTTT

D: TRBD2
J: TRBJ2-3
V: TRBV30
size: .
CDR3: CAWSRSSGGGTDTQYF
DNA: TGTGCCTGGAGTAGGTCTAGCGGGGGGGGCACAGATACGCAGTATTTT

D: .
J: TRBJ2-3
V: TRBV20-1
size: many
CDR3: CSARGRSWADTQYF
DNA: TGCAGTGCCAGAGGACGCTCCTGGGCAGATACGCAGTATTTT

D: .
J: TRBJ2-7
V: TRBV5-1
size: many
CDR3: CASSSPSYYEQYF
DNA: TGCGCCAGCAGCTCCCCCAGTTACTACGAGCAGTACTTC

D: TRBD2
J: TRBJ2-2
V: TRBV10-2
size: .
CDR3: CASRDAGGRTGELFF
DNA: TGCGCCAGCAGGGACGCGGGGGGGCGAACCGGGGAGCTGTTTTTT

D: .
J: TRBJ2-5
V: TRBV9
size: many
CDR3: CASSVGVSSGRGTSQETQYF
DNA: TGTGCCAGCAGCGTAGGTGTCTCGTCTGGGAGAGGGACATCGCAAGAGACCCAGTACTTC

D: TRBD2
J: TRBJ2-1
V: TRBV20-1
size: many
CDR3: CSARAQLAGQYYNEQFF
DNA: TGCAGTGCTAGAGCCCAATTAGCGGGGCAATACTACAATGAGCAGTTCTTC

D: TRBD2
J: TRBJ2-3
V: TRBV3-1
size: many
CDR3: CASSHPSGGPTDTQYF
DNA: TGTGCCAGCAGCCATCCCAGCGGGGGCCCCACAGATACGCAGTATTTT

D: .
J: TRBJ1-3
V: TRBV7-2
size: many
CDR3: CASSFTMGSENTIYF
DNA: TGTGCCAGCAGCTTTACAATGGGCTCTGAAAACACCATATATTTT

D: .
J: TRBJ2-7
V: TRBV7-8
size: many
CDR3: CASSLSLNQNQYF
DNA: TGTGCCAGCAGCTTATCCCTCAACCAGAACCAGTACTTC

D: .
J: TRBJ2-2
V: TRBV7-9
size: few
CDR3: CASSFEPNTGELFF
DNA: TGTGCCAGCAGCTTTGAACCTAACACCGGGGAGCTGTTTTTT

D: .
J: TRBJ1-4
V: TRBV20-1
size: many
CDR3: CSADLGYGATNEKLFF
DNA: TGCAGTGCTGACCTAGGTTACGGAGCAACTAATGAAAAACTGTTTTTT

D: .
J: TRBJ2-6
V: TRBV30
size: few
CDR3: CAGLADSGANVLTF
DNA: TGTGCCGGACTCGCCGACTCTGGGGCCAACGTCCTGACTTTC

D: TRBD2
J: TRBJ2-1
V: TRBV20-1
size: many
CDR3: CSARWGLAGGGNEQFF
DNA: TGCAGTGCTAGATGGGGACTAGCGGGAGGTGGTAATGAGCAGTTCTTC

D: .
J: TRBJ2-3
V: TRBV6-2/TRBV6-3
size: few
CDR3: CASSYSGNTDTQYF
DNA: TGTGCCAGCAGTTATTCCGGGAACACAGATACGCAGTATTTT

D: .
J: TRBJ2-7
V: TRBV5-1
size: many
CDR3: CASSLPPAQEQYF
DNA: TGCGCCAGCAGCTTGCCCCCAGCGCAAGAGCAGTACTTC

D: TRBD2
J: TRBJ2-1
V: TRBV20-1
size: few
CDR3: CSAREPGGGYNEQFF
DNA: TGCAGTGCTAGAGAACCGGGAGGGGGTTACAATGAGCAGTTCTTC

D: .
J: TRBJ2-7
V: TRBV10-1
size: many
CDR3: CASSEIQPNEQYF
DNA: TGCGCCAGCAGTGAGATACAGCCTAACGAGCAGTACTTC

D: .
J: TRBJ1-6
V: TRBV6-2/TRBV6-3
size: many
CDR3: CASSYRAGLDSPLHF
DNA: TGTGCCAGCAGTTACCGTGCGGGGTTGGATTCACCCCTCCACTTT

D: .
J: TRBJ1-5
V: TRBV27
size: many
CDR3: CASSYGASNQPQHF
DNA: TGTGCCAGCAGTTATGGGGCAAGCAATCAGCCCCAGCATTTT

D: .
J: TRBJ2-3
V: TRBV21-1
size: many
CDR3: CASSIRTGDTDTQYF
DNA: TGTGCCAGCAGCATCCGGACAGGGGACACAGATACGCAGTATTTT

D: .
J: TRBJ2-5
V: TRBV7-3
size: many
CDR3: CASSLLGRETQYF
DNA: TGTGCCAGCAGCTTACTAGGGAGGGAGACCCAGTACTTC

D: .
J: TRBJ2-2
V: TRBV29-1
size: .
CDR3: CSVDGQLSNTGELFF
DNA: TGCAGCGTTGATGGGCAGCTTTCGAACACCGGGGAGCTGTTTTTT

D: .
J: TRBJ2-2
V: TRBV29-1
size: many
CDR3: CSVRRGGDTGELFF
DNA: TGCAGCGTCCGCAGGGGAGGGGACACCGGGGAGCTGTTTTTT

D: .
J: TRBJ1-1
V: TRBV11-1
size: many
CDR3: CASSLILESEAFF
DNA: TGTGCCAGCAGCTTAATTCTAGAGTCGGAAGCTTTCTTT